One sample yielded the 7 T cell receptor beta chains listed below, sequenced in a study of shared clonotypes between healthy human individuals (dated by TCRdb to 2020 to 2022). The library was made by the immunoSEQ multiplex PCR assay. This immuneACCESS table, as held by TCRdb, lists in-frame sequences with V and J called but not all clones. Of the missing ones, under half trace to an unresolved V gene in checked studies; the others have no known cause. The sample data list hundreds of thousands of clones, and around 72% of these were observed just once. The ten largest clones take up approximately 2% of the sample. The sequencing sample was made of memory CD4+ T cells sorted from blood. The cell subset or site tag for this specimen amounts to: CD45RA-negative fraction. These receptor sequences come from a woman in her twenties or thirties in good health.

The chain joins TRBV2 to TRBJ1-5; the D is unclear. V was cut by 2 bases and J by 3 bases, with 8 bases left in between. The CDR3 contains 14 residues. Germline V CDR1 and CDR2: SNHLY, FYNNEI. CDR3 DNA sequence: TGTGCCAGCAGTGAAATTGCCACCAATCAGCCCCAGCATTTT. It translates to CASSEIATNQPQHF.

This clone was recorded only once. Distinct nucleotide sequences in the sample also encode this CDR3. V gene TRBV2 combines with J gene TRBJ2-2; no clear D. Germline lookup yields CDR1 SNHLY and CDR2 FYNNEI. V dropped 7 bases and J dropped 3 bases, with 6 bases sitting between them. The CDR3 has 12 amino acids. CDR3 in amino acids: CASTRDTGELFF. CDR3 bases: TGTGCCAGCACCCGTGACACCGGGGAGCTGTTTTTT.

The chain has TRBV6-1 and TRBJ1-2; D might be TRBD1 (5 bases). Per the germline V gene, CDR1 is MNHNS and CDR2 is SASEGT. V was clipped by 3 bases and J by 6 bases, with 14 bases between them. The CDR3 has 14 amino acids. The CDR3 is CASSDRLRGNGYTF. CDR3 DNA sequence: TGTGCCAGCAGTGATCGGCTGAGGGGTAATGGCTACACCTTC.

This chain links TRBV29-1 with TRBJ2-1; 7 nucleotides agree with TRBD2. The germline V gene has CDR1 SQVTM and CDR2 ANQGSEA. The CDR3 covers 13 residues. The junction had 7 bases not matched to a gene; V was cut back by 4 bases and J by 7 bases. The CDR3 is CSVAGGSLNEQFF. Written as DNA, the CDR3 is TGCAGCGTTGCTGGCGGGAGCTTGAATGAGCAGTTCTTC.

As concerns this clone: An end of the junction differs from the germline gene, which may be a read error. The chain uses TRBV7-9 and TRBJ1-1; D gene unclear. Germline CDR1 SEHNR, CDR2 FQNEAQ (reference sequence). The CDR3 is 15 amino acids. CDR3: CASSFKTHTNTEDFF. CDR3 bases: TGTGCCAGCAGCTTCAAGACCCACACAAACACTGAAGATTTCTTT.

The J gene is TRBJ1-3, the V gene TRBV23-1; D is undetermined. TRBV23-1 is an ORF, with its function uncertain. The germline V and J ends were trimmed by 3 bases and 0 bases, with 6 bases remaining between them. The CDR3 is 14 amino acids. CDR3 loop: CASSQDYSGNTIYF. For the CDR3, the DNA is TGCGCCAGCAGTCAGGATTACTCTGGAAACACCATATATTTT.

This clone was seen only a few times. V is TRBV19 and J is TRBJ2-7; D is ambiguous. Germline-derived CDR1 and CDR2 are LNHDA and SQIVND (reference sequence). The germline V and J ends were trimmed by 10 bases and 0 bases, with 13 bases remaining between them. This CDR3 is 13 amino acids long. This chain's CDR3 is CATRDHSSYEQYF. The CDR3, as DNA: TGTGCCACCCGTGACCATAGCTCCTACGAGCAGTACTTC.